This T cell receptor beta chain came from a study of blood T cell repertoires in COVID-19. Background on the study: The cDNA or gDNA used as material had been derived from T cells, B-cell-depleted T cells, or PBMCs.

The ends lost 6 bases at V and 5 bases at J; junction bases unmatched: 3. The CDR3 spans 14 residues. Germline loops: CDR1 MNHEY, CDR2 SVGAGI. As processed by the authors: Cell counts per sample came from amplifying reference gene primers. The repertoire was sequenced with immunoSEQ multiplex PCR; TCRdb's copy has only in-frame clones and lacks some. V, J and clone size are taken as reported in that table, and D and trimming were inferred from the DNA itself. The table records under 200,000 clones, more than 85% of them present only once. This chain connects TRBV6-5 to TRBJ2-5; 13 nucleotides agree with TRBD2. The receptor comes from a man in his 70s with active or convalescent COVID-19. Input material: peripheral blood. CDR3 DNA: TGTGCCAGCAGACTAGCGGGAGGGCCTGAGACCCAGTACTTC. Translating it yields CASRLAGGPETQYF.